The clone carrying this TCR beta chain was recorded once. Germline V gives CDR1 SGDLS, CDR2 YYNGEE. The CDR3 sequence is 13 residues long. The V and J ends lost 4 bases and 4 bases, in that order; junction bases with no gene match: 4. This sample was included in a study of technical replicates of blood from a handful of donors. The repertoire was sequenced with immunoSEQ multiplex PCR; TCRdb's copy has only in-frame clones and lacks some. The data show about 44,000 clones, around 96% seen once. The clonotype was recovered from a human donor in good health. Sample: T cells isolated from PBMCs. V and J are TRBV9 and TRBJ1-1, with 7 bases matching TRBD1. The DNA for the CDR3 is TGTGCCAGCAGCTTAGGGGGCCTCACTGAAGCTTTCTTT. Its translation: CASSLGGLTEAFF. Combining the CDR3 with reference TRBV9 and TRBJ1-1 gives the whole variable domain DSGVTQTPKHLITATGQRVTLRCSPRSGDLSVYWYQQSLDQGLQFLIQYYNGEERAKGNILERFSAQQFPDLHSELNLSSLELGDSALYFCASSLGGLTEAFFGQGTRLTVV.